This T cell receptor beta chain appears in the sequencing data of a study of T-cell memory formation after mild COVID-19. This clonotype was found a few times. TCRdb re-analysed the 5' RACE reads in MiXCR, keeping a single row per CDR3 protein. In the table there are approximately 400,000 distinct CDR3 sequences, around 24% of which are singletons. V was trimmed by 2 bases and J by 6 bases, leaving 19 bases between them. CDR3 length equals 17 residues. Sequencing was done on a sample of PBMCs or a T cell subset sorted from them (not recorded which). This clonotype was sampled from an adult woman who had mild COVID-19 (a few samples of this study predate the infection). Cell type and time point are not known. The chain has TRBV12-3 or TRBV12-4 and TRBJ1-4; weak D call: TRBD1 (6 bases). The CDR3 bases are TGTGCCAGCAGTTTATCCCCCCGGGACAACGAGGATGAAAAACTGTTTTTT. Residues: CASSLSPRDNEDEKLFF.